Listed here are 20 T cell receptor beta chains from one sample, sequenced in a study of human CD8 memory T cell subsets. Production of TCR beta libraries used UMI-labeled 5' RACE as the method. For each CDR3 protein, TCRdb gives one entry from its re-call of the 5' RACE reads, without DNA. Its listing shows about 18,000 distinct CDR3 sequences. The sequenced sample was CD8+ T cells from PBMCs. The receptors were sampled from a human donor in good health.

The V call is TRBV7-3, the J call TRBJ2-1; TCRdb's assignment of TRBD1 cannot be checked, as there is no DNA. This CDR3 is 14 amino acids long. The V gene's germline CDR1 is SGHTA and CDR2 FQGTGA. The CDR3 is CASSLGTGGNEQFF.

The chain is built from TRBV12-3 or TRBV12-4 and TRBJ2-7. The CDR3 runs 15 residues. The chain's CDR3 is CASSSRVGRLYEQYF.

The V call is TRBV3-1, the J call TRBJ2-2; TCRdb indicates TRBD2, and absent DNA this call remains unverified. The germline CDR1 and CDR2 sequences are LGHDT and YNNKEL (reference sequence). There are 17 residues in the CDR3. Here the CDR3 reads CASSQAFTSGNTGELFF.

Considering frequency, this clonotype is medium-sized. This chain links TRBV11-2 with TRBJ1-2; no DNA is available, so the TRBD1 call from TCRdb remains unchecked. The CDR3 sequence is 13 residues long. The germline CDR1 and CDR2 sequences are SGHAT and FQNNGV. The CDR3 here is CASSSDRGFGYTF.

The V gene is TRBV5-1, the J gene TRBJ2-3; TCRdb designates TRBD1, a call that cannot be tested without DNA. Germline V gene data show CDR1 as SGHRS and CDR2 as YFSETQ. This CDR3 has 13 residues. CDR3 in amino acids: CASTPGHTDTQYF.

This chain links TRBV7-8 with TRBJ2-2; TCRdb's D call of TRBD1 is untestable without DNA. Germline V gene data show CDR1 as SGHVS and CDR2 as FQNEAQ. There are 15 residues in the CDR3. CDR3 amino acids: CASRPGTTNTGELFF.

The V call is TRBV20-1, the J call TRBJ1-2. The CDR3 is 13 residues long. The germline V gene has CDR1 DFQATT and CDR2 SNEGSKA (reference sequence). CDR3 sequence: CSARELLGYGYTF.

This clonotype is identified as medium-sized (0.01 to 0.1%) from frequency. The CDR3 sequence is CSVVPGGTEAFF. This chain joins TRBV29-1 and TRBJ1-1; TCRdb's D gene call, TRBD1, goes unchecked for lack of DNA. This CDR3 contains 12 residues. Per the germline V gene, CDR1 is SQVTM and CDR2 is ANQGSEA.

V gene TRBV4-3 combines with J gene TRBJ1-1. Looked up from germline, CDR1 is LGHNA and CDR2 is YSLEER. The CDR3 has 14 amino acids. CDR3 loop: CASSQDSKRAEAFF.

The chain recombines TRBV7-9 with TRBJ2-7; TCRdb's assignment of TRBD1 cannot be checked, as there is no DNA. CDR1 is SEHNR and CDR2 is FQNEAQ in the germline V gene (reference sequence). The CDR3 runs 13 residues. The CDR3 region is CASSQGASYEQYF.

The chain has TRBV27 and TRBJ2-7; TCRdb's D call, TRBD2, is unchecked because there is no DNA. The CDR3 is 13 residues long. Germline loops: CDR1 MNHEY, CDR2 SMNVEV (reference sequence). This chain's CDR3 is CASKRALDYEQYF.

J is TRBJ2-1 and V is TRBV29-1; no DNA is available, so the TRBD2 call from TCRdb remains unchecked. CDR1 and CDR2 from the germline V gene are SQVTM and ANQGSEA. CDR3 length equals 15 residues. This CDR3 reads CSVDGDSGSWNEQFF.

The chain carries TRBV7-9 and TRBJ2-2; TCRdb names TRBD1, which stays unverified in the absence of DNA. The CDR3 length is 18 residues. The germline V gene has CDR1 SEHNR and CDR2 FQNEAQ (reference sequence). This chain's CDR3 is CASSPAGRRDRGTGELFF.

This sequence joins TRBV20-1 and TRBJ2-7; the D call of TRBD2 rests on TCRdb alone, since no DNA is present to check it. CDR1 is DFQATT and CDR2 is SNEGSKA in the germline V gene (reference sequence). The CDR3 is 15 residues long. CDR3 residues: CSARPLLAGVNEQYF.

The rearrangement joins TRBV4-3 to TRBJ1-1; TCRdb lists TRBD1, though no DNA is available to test this call. CDR1 is LGHNA and CDR2 is YSLEER in the germline V gene. The CDR3 is 15 residues long. The CDR3 loop reads CASSQDALRGAEAFF.

The rearrangement uses TRBV28 and TRBJ2-7; TCRdb's D gene call, TRBD2, goes unchecked for lack of DNA. The V gene's germline CDR1 is MDHEN and CDR2 SYDVKM. There are 16 residues in the CDR3. CDR3: CASSWTSGRITYEQYF.

This chain joins TRBV7-9 and TRBJ1-5; the TRBD1 assignment by TCRdb is unverifiable without DNA. Per the germline V gene, CDR1 is SEHNR and CDR2 is FQNEAQ (reference sequence). This CDR3 is built from 14 residues. The CDR3 spells CASSLWGGSEPQHF.

The CDR3 here is CASSFGSGINEQYF. V gene TRBV7-9 combines with J gene TRBJ2-7; the D call of TRBD2 rests on TCRdb alone, since no DNA is present to check it. The CDR3 has 14 residues. Germline V gives CDR1 SEHNR, CDR2 FQNEAQ (reference sequence).

The chain recombines TRBV15 with TRBJ2-3; TCRdb's D call, TRBD2, is unchecked because there is no DNA. There are 16 residues in the CDR3. Germline V CDR1 and CDR2: LNHNV, YYDKDF (reference sequence). The CDR3 protein is CATSARDFTTEDTQYF.

The chain recombines TRBV2 with TRBJ2-7. The CDR3 is 13 amino acids. CDR1 and CDR2 from the germline V gene are SNHLY and FYNNEI. CDR3 loop: CASSTTDGYEQYF. Based on the CDR3 plus reference TRBV2 and TRBJ2-7, the full variable domain is EPEVTQTPSHQVTQMGQEVILRCVPISNHLYFYWYRQILGQKVEFLVSFYNNEISEKSEIFDDQFSVERPDGSNFTLKIRSTKLEDSAMYFCASSTTDGYEQYFGPGTRLTVT.